Described below is a single T cell receptor beta chain sequence and its context. The antigen is unknown. CDR3 size: 14 residues. This specimen comes from a study of Tregs in tolerant kidney transplant recipients. Thawed PBMCs were FACS-sorted into unstimulated CD4+CD25+CD127- regulatory T cells, CD4+CD25- non-regulatory cells, CD4 and CD8 cells. The repertoire was sequenced with immunoSEQ multiplex PCR; TCRdb's copy has only in-frame clones and lacks some. Among hundreds of thousands of clones listed, approximately 84% were seen once. Study outcomes and limitations: Findings come from small patient numbers and require larger validation. This study did not directly address biological reproducibility.

Sequenced: CD4+ T cells from blood. The TCR sequence derives from a human donor in good health. This chain links TRBV1 with TRBJ1-2; the table's TRBD1 call for D was not verified on the DNA. TRBV1 is designated a pseudogene. The CDR3 sequence: CTSSQETRDYGYTF. The CDR3 DNA reads TGCACCAGCAGCCAAGAAACCAGGGACTATGGCTACACCTTC.